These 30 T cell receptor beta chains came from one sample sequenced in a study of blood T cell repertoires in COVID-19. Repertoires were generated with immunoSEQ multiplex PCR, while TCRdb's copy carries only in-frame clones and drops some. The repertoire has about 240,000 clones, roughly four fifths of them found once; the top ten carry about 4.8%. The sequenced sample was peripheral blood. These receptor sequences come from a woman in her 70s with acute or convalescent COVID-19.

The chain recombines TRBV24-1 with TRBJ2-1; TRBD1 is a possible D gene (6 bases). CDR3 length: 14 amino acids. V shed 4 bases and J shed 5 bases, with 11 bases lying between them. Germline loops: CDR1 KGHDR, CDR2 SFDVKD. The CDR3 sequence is CATSDPGTHNEQFF. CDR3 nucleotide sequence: TGTGCCACCAGTGACCCCGGGACACACAATGAGCAGTTCTTC.

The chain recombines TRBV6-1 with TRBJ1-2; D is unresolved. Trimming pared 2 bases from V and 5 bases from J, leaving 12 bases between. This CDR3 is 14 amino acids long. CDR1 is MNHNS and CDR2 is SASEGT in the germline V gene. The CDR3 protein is CASSESGQFYGYTF. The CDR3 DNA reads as TGTGCCAGCAGTGAATCGGGTCAGTTTTATGGCTACACCTTC.

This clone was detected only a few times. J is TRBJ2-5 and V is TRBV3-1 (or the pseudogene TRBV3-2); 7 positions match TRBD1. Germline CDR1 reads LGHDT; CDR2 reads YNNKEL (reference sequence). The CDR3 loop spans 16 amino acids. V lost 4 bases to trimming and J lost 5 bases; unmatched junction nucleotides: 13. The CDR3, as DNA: TGTGCCAGCAGCCTTACGCACGAGGGGGCGGTGGAGACCCAGTACTTC. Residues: CASSLTHEGAVETQYF.

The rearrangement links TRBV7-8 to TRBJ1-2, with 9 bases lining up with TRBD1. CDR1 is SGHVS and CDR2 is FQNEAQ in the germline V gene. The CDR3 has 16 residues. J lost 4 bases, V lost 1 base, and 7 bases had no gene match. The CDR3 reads CASSLEPGQGAYGYTF. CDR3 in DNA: TGTGCCAGCAGCTTAGAACCGGGACAGGGTGCCTATGGCTACACCTTC.

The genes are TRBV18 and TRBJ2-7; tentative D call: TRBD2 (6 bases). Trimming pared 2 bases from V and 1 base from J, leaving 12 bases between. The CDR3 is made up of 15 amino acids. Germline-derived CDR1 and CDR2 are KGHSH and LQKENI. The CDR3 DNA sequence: TGTGCCAGCTCACCAGGGACTGCTATTTCCTACGAGCAGTACTTC. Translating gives CASSPGTAISYEQYF.

The CDR3 protein is CASSLDAGLYEQYF. CDR3 sequence (DNA): TGTGCCAGCAGCTTAGACGCAGGGCTCTACGAGCAGTACTTC. This rearrangement joins TRBV7-8 to TRBJ2-7, with TRBD1 as a possible D gene (5 bases). This CDR3 spans 14 amino acids. The germline V gene encodes CDR1 SGHVS and CDR2 FQNEAQ. Trimming shortened V by 1 base and J by 3 bases, and 10 bases separated the two germline ends.

The CDR3 DNA sequence: TGCAGCTCGCGACAGGGGCATGGCTACACCTTC. It is translated as CSSRQGHGYTF. This chain uses TRBV29-1 with TRBJ1-2; 8 nucleotides line up with TRBD1. Trimming removed 8 bases from V and 6 bases from J; junction bases left unmatched: 5. The CDR3 covers 11 residues. CDR1 and CDR2 (germline): SQVTM, ANQGSEA.

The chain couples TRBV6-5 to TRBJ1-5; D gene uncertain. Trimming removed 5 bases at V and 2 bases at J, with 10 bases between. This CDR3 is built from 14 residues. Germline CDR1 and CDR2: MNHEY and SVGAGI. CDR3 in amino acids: CASSRPGGNQPQHF. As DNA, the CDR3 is TGTGCCAGCAGTCGCCCGGGAGGCAATCAGCCCCAGCATTTT.

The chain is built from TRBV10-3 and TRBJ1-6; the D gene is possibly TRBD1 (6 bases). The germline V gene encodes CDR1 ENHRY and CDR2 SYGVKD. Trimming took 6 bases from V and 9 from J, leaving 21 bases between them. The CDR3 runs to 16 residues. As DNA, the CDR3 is TGTGCCATCAGCCCCTCCCACAGGGAAGAGGGTTCACCCCTCCACTTT. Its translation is CAISPSHREEGSPLHF.

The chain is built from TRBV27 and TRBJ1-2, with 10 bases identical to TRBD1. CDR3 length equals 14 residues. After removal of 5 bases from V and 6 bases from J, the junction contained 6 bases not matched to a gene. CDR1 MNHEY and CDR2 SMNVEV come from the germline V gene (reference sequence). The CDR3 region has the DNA TGTGCCAGCAGTGGGGGACAGGGGTGGAATGGCTACACCTTC. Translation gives CASSGGQGWNGYTF.

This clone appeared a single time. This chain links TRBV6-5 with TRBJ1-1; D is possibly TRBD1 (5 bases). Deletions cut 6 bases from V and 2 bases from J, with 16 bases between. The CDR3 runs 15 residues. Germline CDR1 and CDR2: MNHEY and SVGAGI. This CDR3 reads CASRLGHSSNTEAFF. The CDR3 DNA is TGTGCCAGCAGGCTCGGACATTCGTCAAACACTGAAGCTTTCTTT.

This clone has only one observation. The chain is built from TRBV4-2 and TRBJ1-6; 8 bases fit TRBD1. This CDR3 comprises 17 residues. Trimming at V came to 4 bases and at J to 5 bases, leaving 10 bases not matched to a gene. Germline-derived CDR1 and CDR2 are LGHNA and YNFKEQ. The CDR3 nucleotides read TGTGCCAGCAGCCGCGATAAGAGGGACAGGAATAATTCACCCCTCCACTTT. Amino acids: CASSRDKRDRNNSPLHF.

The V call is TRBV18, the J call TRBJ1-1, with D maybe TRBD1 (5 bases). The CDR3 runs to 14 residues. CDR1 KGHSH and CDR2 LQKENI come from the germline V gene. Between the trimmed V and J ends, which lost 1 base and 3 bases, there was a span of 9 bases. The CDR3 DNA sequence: TGTGCCAGCTCACCACTTAAGACAGACACTGAAGCTTTCTTT. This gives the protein CASSPLKTDTEAFF.

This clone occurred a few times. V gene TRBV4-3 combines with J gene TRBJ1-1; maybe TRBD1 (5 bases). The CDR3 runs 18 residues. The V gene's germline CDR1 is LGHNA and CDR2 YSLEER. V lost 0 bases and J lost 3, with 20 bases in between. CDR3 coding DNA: TGCGCCAGCAGCCAAGATCTAGGGGTGGGACTAAGGGACACTGAAGCTTTCTTT. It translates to CASSQDLGVGLRDTEAFF.

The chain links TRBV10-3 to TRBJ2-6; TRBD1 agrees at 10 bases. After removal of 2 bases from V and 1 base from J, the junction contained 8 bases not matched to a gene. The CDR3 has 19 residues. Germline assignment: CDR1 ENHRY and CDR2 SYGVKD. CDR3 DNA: TGTGCCATCAGTGAGCAAGCCGGGACAGGGGATTCTGGGGCCAACGTCCTGACTTTC. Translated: CAISEQAGTGDSGANVLTF.

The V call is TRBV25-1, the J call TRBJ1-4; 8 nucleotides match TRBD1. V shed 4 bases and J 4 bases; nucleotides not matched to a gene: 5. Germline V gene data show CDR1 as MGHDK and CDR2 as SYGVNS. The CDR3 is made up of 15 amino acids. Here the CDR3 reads CASSASGTGNEKLFF. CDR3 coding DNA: TGTGCCAGCAGTGCATCCGGGACAGGTAATGAAAAACTGTTTTTT.

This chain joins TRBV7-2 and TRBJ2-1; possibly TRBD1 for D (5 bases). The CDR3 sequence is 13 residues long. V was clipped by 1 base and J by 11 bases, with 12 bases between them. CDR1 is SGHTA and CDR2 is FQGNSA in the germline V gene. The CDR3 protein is CASSLEQGGKQFF. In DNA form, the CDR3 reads TGTGCCAGCAGCTTAGAGCAGGGTGGGAAGCAGTTCTTC.

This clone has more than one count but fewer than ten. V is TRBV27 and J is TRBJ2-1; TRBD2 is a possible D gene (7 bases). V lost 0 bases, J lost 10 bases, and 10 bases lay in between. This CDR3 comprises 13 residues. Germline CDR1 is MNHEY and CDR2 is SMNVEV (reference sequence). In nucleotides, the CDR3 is TGTGCCAGCAGTTTATCAGGGGGAGGGGAGCAGTTCTTC. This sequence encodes CASSLSGGGEQFF.

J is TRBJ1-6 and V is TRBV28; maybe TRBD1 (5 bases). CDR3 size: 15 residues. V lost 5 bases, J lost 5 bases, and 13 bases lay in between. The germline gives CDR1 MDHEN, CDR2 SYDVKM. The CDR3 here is CASSRHDSNNSPLHF. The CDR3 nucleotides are TGTGCCAGCAGTAGACACGACAGCAATAATTCACCCCTCCACTTT.

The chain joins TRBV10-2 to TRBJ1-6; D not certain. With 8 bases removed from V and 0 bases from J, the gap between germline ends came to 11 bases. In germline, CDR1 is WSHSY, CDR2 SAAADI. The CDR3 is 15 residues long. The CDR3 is CASVGGTSYNSPLHF. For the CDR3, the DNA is TGCGCCAGCGTTGGAGGAACCTCCTATAATTCACCCCTCCACTTT.

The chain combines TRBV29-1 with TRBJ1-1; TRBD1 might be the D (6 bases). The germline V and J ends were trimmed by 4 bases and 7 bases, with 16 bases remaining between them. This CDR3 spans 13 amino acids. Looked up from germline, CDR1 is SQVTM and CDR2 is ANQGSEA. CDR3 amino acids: CSVATTGWGEAFF. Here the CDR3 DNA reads TGCAGCGTTGCGACCACAGGGTGGGGTGAAGCTTTCTTT.

CDR3 in DNA: TGTGCCAGCAGAAACACGGGGGCACCCCTCCACTTT. Protein: CASRNTGAPLHF. The gene calls are TRBV3-1 (or the pseudogene TRBV3-2) and TRBJ1-6; perhaps TRBD1 as D (5 bases). The CDR3 covers 12 residues. V was clipped by 6 bases and J by 11 bases, with 11 bases between them. From germline, CDR1 is LGHDT and CDR2 YNNKEL (reference sequence).

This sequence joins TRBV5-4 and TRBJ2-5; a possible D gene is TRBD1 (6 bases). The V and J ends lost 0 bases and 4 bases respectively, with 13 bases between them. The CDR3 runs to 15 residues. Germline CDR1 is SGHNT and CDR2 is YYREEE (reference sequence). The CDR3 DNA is TGTGCCAGCAGCTTGGATCTGGGGGCGGGAGAGACCCAGTACTTC. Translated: CASSLDLGAGETQYF.

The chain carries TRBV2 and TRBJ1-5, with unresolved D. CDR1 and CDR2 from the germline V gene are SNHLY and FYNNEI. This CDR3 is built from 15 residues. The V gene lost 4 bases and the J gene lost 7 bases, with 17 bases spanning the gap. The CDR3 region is CASSVLMGLRQPQHF. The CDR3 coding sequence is TGTGCCAGCAGTGTACTGATGGGCCTAAGGCAGCCCCAGCATTTT.

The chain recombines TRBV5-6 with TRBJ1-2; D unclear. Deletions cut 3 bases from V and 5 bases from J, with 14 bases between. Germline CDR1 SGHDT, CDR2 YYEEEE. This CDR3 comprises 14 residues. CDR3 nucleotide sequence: TGTGCCAGCAGCTCTGATTCGGGGTTTTATGGCTACACCTTC. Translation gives CASSSDSGFYGYTF.

The CDR3 DNA follows: TGTGCCAGCAGCCCCACTAACTATGGCTACACCTTC. It codes for CASSPTNYGYTF. V gene TRBV7-8 combines with J gene TRBJ1-2; D is undetermined. The CDR3 extends over 12 amino acids. V lost 5 bases, J lost 0 bases, and 4 bases lay in between. Per the germline V gene, CDR1 is SGHVS and CDR2 is FQNEAQ.

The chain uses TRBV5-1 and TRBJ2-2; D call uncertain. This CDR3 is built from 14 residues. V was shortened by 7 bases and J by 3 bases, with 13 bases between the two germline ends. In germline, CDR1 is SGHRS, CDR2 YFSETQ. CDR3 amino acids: CASRKSADTGELFF. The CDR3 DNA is TGCGCCAGCCGTAAAAGCGCGGACACCGGGGAGCTGTTTTTT. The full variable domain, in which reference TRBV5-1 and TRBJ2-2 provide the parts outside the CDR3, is KAGVTQTPRYLIKTRGQQVTLSCSPISGHRSVSWYQQTPGQGLQFLFEYFSETQRNKGNFPGRFSGRQFSNSRSEMNVSTLELGDSALYLCASRKSADTGELFFGEGSRLTVL.

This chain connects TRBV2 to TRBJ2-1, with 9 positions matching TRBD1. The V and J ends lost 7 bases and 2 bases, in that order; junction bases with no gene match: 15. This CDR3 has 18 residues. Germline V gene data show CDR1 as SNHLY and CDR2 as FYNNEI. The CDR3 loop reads CASISGTGLSAPYNEQFF. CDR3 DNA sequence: TGTGCCAGCATTTCCGGGACAGGGCTATCCGCTCCCTACAATGAGCAGTTCTTC.

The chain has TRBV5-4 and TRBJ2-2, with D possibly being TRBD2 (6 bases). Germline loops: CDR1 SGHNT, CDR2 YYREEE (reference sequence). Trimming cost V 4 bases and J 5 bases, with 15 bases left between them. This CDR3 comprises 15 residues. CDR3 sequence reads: CASSPATSLTGELFF. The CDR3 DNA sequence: TGTGCCAGCAGCCCAGCGACTAGTTTGACCGGGGAGCTGTTTTTT.

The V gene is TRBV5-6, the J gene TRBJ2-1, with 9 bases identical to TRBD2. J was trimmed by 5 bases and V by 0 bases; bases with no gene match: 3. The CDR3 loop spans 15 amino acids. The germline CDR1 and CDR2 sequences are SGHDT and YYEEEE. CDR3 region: CASSLGLADNNEQFF. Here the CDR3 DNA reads TGTGCCAGCAGCTTGGGACTAGCGGATAACAATGAGCAGTTCTTC.